The 30 T cell receptor beta chains listed next were all sequenced from one sample in a study of T cells in Graves' hyperthyroidism and ophthalmopathy. The source material, RNA transcripts, was used to amplify TCR beta CDR3 regions. The TCR CDR3 first-round RT-PCR relied on the HTBI primer set. TCRdb re-called the multiplex PCR reads through MiXCR, storing one row per CDR3 protein. This sample has 450,000 to 650,000 distinct CDR3 sequences, with approximately 14% found just once. The source material was blood. The receptors were sampled from a woman under 30 with Graves' ophthalmopathy.

Many counts were recorded for this clonotype. The rearrangement links TRBV3-1 to TRBJ2-3; 7 nucleotides line up with TRBD2. The trim removed 4 bases at V and 0 bases at J, leaving 7 bases unmatched. The length of the CDR3 is 16 residues. Germline CDR1 is LGHDT and CDR2 is YNNKEL (reference sequence). The CDR3 nucleotides read TGTGCCAGCAGCCCGCTGAGCGGGACTAGCACAGATACGCAGTATTTT. This gives the protein CASSPLSGTSTDTQYF.

This clonotype has more than one count but fewer than ten. In DNA, the CDR3 is TGTGCCAGCAGCGGAGGCGCTCAAACTAATGAAAAACTGTTTTTT. Translating gives CASSGGAQTNEKLFF. This chain joins TRBV9 and TRBJ1-4; D gene ambiguous. V was clipped by 3 bases and J by 1 base, with 10 bases between them. This CDR3 region has 15 residues. CDR1 and CDR2 (germline): SGDLS, YYNGEE.

This clonotype was seen more than once but under ten times. Being one base from a much bigger clone, this may be a read error. The genes are TRBV3-1 and TRBJ1-1; D gene ambiguous. This CDR3 region has 12 residues. Trimming took off 9 bases at V and 0 bases at J, with 8 bases between the two ends. Germline CDR1 and CDR2: LGHDT and YNNKEL (reference sequence). The chain's CDR3 is CASETMNTEAFF. CDR3 DNA sequence: TGTGCCAGTGAAACCATGAACACTGAAGCTTTCTTT.

In this sample, this clonotype turned up many times. The chain carries TRBV2 and TRBJ2-2, with D unresolved. V was cut by 5 bases and J by 4 bases, with 11 bases left in between. The germline V gene has CDR1 SNHLY and CDR2 FYNNEI. The CDR3 has 14 amino acids. Written as DNA, the CDR3 is TGTGCCAGCAGTCCGACTGTCACCACCGGGGAGCTGTTTTTT. Its protein product is CASSPTVTTGELFF.

Many counts were recorded for this clonotype. This chain uses TRBV12-3 or TRBV12-4 with TRBJ2-3, with 11 bases lining up with TRBD2. This CDR3 spans 18 amino acids. V shed 3 bases and J 0 bases; nucleotides not matched to a gene: 8. In nucleotides, the CDR3 is TGTGCCAGCAGTTTCCCTCCCGGGACTAGCGGAAGCACAGATACGCAGTATTTT. It is translated as CASSFPPGTSGSTDTQYF.

This clonotype was seen repeatedly, ten times or more. V usage is TRBV28 and J usage is TRBJ2-1; D gene ambiguous. CDR3 length: 14 amino acids. V lost 5 bases and J 10 bases, leaving 18 bases between the germline ends. The germline V gene encodes CDR1 MDHEN and CDR2 SYDVKM. CDR3 amino acids: CASSISQTVGEQFF. Written as DNA, the CDR3 is TGTGCCAGCAGTATCTCCCAAACTGTAGGAGAGCAGTTCTTC.

This clonotype was seen only a few times. The chain's CDR3 is CASSLWSERGEKLFF. The CDR3 coding sequence is TGTGCCAGCAGCTTATGGTCTGAGAGGGGTGAAAAACTGTTTTTT. This chain uses TRBV7-9 with TRBJ1-4, with D maybe TRBD1 (5 bases). Germline-derived CDR1 and CDR2 are SEHNR and FQNEAQ (reference sequence). The CDR3 runs to 15 residues. V dropped 2 bases and J dropped 7 bases, with 14 bases sitting between them.

This sequence joins TRBV24-1 and TRBJ2-2; D gene ambiguous. The V end was cut by 1 base, the J end by 6 bases, with 8 bases between. CDR3 length: 14 amino acids. Germline V gives CDR1 KGHDR, CDR2 SFDVKD. The CDR3 loop is CATSDFRIPGELFF. The CDR3 DNA reads as TGTGCCACCAGTGATTTTCGGATCCCCGGGGAGCTGTTTTTT.

This clonotype was counted many times. The chain is built from TRBV5-1 and TRBJ1-4; D is unclear. In germline, CDR1 is SGHRS, CDR2 YFSETQ. V shed 3 bases and J shed 0 bases, with 6 bases lying between them. The CDR3 covers 14 residues. The CDR3 here is CASSWTATNEKLFF. The CDR3 nucleotides are TGCGCCAGCAGCTGGACGGCAACTAATGAAAAACTGTTTTTT.

This clonotype has a count of ten or more. The chain's CDR3 is CSADPTSRFSYEQYF. CDR3 in DNA: TGCAGTGCTGACCCGACTAGTCGGTTCTCCTACGAGCAGTACTTC. V usage is TRBV20-1 and J usage is TRBJ2-7; possible D gene TRBD2, 6 bases. This CDR3 spans 15 amino acids. The germline V gene encodes CDR1 DFQATT and CDR2 SNEGSKA (reference sequence). V lost 5 bases to trimming and J lost 0 bases, with 17 bases between them.

In its sample, this clonotype was seen many times. CDR3 nucleotides: TGTGCCAGCAGCTTAAATCAGCGGGAGGGCCGCGAGACCCAGTACTTC. Protein: CASSLNQREGRETQYF. The chain links TRBV7-2 to TRBJ2-5; 10 nucleotides align to TRBD2. The germline V gene encodes CDR1 SGHTA and CDR2 FQGNSA. Losses at the gene ends were 2 bases for V and 5 bases for J; bases not matched to a gene: 8. The CDR3 extends over 16 amino acids.

In this sample, this clonotype turned up many times. The chain has TRBV28 and TRBJ2-1; 8 bases map to TRBD1. The germline V gene has CDR1 MDHEN and CDR2 SYDVKM. Trimming took 5 bases from V and 9 from J; bases not matched to a gene: 3. The CDR3 has 12 residues. The CDR3 protein is CASSRQGFEQFF. CDR3 nucleotides: TGTGCCAGCAGTAGACAGGGGTTTGAGCAGTTCTTC.

Many counts were recorded for this clonotype. This chain links TRBV6-1 with TRBJ2-7; 10 bases are shared with TRBD2. The CDR3 is made up of 13 amino acids. The J segment lost 3 bases and the V segment lost 8 bases, leaving 4 bases of the junction unmatched. Germline V gene data show CDR1 as MNHNS and CDR2 as SASEGT. Written as DNA, the CDR3 is TGTGCCAGCGGGACTAGCGTAAGCTACGAGCAGTACTTC. It encodes CASGTSVSYEQYF.

This clonotype was detected only a few times. The chain uses TRBV6-4 and TRBJ1-3; unclear D gene. The germline CDR1 and CDR2 sequences are MRHNA and SNTAGT. V was cut by 0 bases and J by 3 bases, with 12 bases left in between. The CDR3 runs 16 residues. CDR3 nucleotide sequence: TGTGCCAGCAGTGACTCGTGTGCCCGGGATGGAAACACCATATATTTT. Encoded protein: CASSDSCARDGNTIYF.

Many counts were recorded for this clonotype. The rearrangement links TRBV6-2 or TRBV6-3 to TRBJ1-2; 8 nucleotides match TRBD1. The CDR3 spans 15 residues. The trim removed 3 bases at V and 3 bases at J, leaving 6 bases unmatched. The germline V gene has CDR1 MNHEY and CDR2 SVGEGT. The CDR3 sequence: CASSYRTGKDYGYTF. The DNA for the CDR3 is TGTGCCAGCAGTTATCGGACAGGGAAAGACTATGGCTACACCTTC.

The chain is built from TRBV10-3 and TRBJ2-1; maybe TRBD1 (6 bases). Germline CDR1 reads ENHRY; CDR2 reads SYGVKD. The CDR3 runs 13 residues. V was trimmed by 9 bases and J by 4 bases, leaving 13 bases between them. CDR3 nucleotides: TGTGCCATGGGGTCCGGACAGTACAATGAGCAGTTCTTC. Protein sequence: CAMGSGQYNEQFF.

In this sample, this clonotype turned up many times. V usage is TRBV2 and J usage is TRBJ2-7; D is unclear. This CDR3 is built from 13 residues. Between the trimmed V and J ends, which lost 0 bases and 6 bases, there was a span of 9 bases. From germline, CDR1 is SNHLY and CDR2 FYNNEI. In nucleotides, the CDR3 is TGTGCCAGCAGTGAAGCGCTTCCCAGCGAGCAGTACTTC. Residues: CASSEALPSEQYF.

This clonotype was seen many times. The V and J genes are TRBV30 and TRBJ2-1; 13 bases match TRBD2. CDR3 length: 15 residues. V dropped 1 base and J dropped 9; count of bases not matched to a gene: 6. Germline CDR1 GTSNPN, CDR2 SVGIG (reference sequence). This chain's CDR3 is CAWSALAGGPGEQFF. The CDR3 DNA reads TGTGCCTGGAGTGCACTAGCGGGAGGGCCGGGTGAGCAGTTCTTC. Supplemented by reference TRBV30 and TRBJ2-1, the full variable domain reads SQTIHQWPATLVQPVGSPLSLECTVEGTSNPNLYWYRQAAGRGLQLLFYSVGIGQISSEVPQNLSASRPQDRQFILSSKKLLLSDSGFYLCAWSALAGGPGEQFFGPGTRLTVL.

This clonotype appeared many times. V and J are TRBV28 and TRBJ1-5; D is perhaps TRBD1 (5 bases). The CDR3 extends over 14 amino acids. Trimming pared 8 bases from V and 3 bases from J, leaving 14 bases between. CDR1 and CDR2 (germline): MDHEN, SYDVKM. CDR3 loop: CASGPGGTNQPQHF. DNA for the CDR3: TGTGCCAGCGGCCCGGGGGGAACCAATCAGCCCCAGCATTTT.

This clonotype turned up a few times. The chain is built from TRBV7-9 and TRBJ2-7, with D tentatively TRBD1 (7 bases). V was trimmed by 0 bases and J by 5 bases, leaving 14 bases between them. The CDR3 consists of 15 residues. Germline assignment: CDR1 SEHNR and CDR2 FQNEAQ (reference sequence). CDR3 region: CASSLAGQGGNEQYF. The CDR3 DNA reads as TGTGCCAGCAGCTTAGCGGGGCAGGGGGGTAACGAGCAGTACTTC.

This clonotype was detected ten times or more. The J gene is TRBJ1-5, the V gene TRBV28; D possibly corresponds to TRBD1 (5 bases). With 3 bases removed from V and 2 bases from J, the gap between germline ends came to 11 bases. Germline V gene sequence: CDR1 MDHEN, CDR2 SYDVKM. The CDR3 consists of 15 residues. CDR3 in DNA: TGTGCCAGCAGTTTCCTAGTGGGGGGCAATCAGCCCCAGCATTTT. Its translation: CASSFLVGGNQPQHF.

The V gene is TRBV4-3, the J gene TRBJ2-2, with D tentatively TRBD1 (5 bases). CDR1 and CDR2 from the germline V gene are LGHNA and YSLEER. The ends were cut back, 0 bases at V and 6 bases at J, with 20 bases in the middle. The CDR3 contains 18 residues. The CDR3 region is CASSQDFIVAGYPGELFF. CDR3 in DNA: TGCGCCAGCAGCCAAGATTTTATAGTGGCAGGGTACCCCGGGGAGCTGTTTTTT.

There are many counts of this clonotype. The V call is TRBV7-2, the J call TRBJ1-2, with no clear D. The germline CDR1 and CDR2 sequences are SGHTA and FQGNSA. The CDR3 spans 14 residues. V was trimmed by 6 bases and J by 2 bases, leaving 13 bases between them. The CDR3 spells CASSTSGVNYGYTF. CDR3 sequence (DNA): TGTGCCAGCAGTACCTCCGGCGTAAACTATGGCTACACCTTC.

The gene calls are TRBV5-1 and TRBJ1-3; D is possibly TRBD1 (5 bases). With 0 bases removed from V and 0 bases from J, the gap between germline ends came to 10 bases. Germline CDR1 reads SGHRS; CDR2 reads YFSETQ. The CDR3 is made up of 16 amino acids. The CDR3 spells CASSLEGLSSGNTIYF. The CDR3, as DNA: TGCGCCAGCAGCTTGGAGGGACTTAGCTCTGGAAACACCATATATTTT. The variable domain in full, with the rest retrieved from reference TRBV5-1 and TRBJ1-3, is KAGVTQTPRYLIKTRGQQVTLSCSPISGHRSVSWYQQTPGQGLQFLFEYFSETQRNKGNFPGRFSGRQFSNSRSEMNVSTLELGDSALYLCASSLEGLSSGNTIYFGEGSWLTVV.

The CDR3, as DNA: TGTGCCAGTAAGACAGGGGGAGGTTACAATGAGCAGTTCTTC. Encoded protein: CASKTGGGYNEQFF. The rearrangement joins TRBV19 to TRBJ2-1; 9 bases map to TRBD1. Germline-derived CDR1 and CDR2 are LNHDA and SQIVND (reference sequence). V gave up 7 bases and J gave up 4 bases; unmatched junction bases: 5. The CDR3 totals 14 residues.

In its sample, this clonotype was seen many times. The DNA for the CDR3 is TGTGCCAGCAGCCAGACAGGGTTAAATGAAGCTTTCTTT. As protein: CASSQTGLNEAFF. The chain recombines TRBV3-1 with TRBJ1-1, with 7 bases matching TRBD1. The CDR3 spans 13 residues. CDR1 is LGHDT and CDR2 is YNNKEL in the germline V gene (reference sequence). The junction had 5 bases not matched to a gene; V was cut back by 3 bases and J by 7 bases.

The chain recombines TRBV9 with TRBJ2-6; 7 nucleotides agree with TRBD1. With 0 bases clipped from V and 3 bases from J, the junction kept 9 bases outside the gene matches. The V gene's germline CDR1 is SGDLS and CDR2 YYNGEE. This CDR3 comprises 18 residues. CDR3 sequence (DNA): TGTGCCAGCAGCGTAGCCTCAGGGGGTGGGTTTGGGGCCAACGTCCTGACTTTC. This sequence encodes CASSVASGGGFGANVLTF.

This clonotype was detected ten times or more. This chain uses TRBV10-3 with TRBJ1-2; D possibly corresponds to TRBD1 (5 bases). CDR3 length equals 14 residues. Germline V gives CDR1 ENHRY, CDR2 SYGVKD. Trimming removed 7 bases from V and 7 bases from J, with 19 bases in between. The CDR3 sequence is CAINPFRDFGGYTF. The CDR3 DNA reads as TGTGCCATCAATCCCTTCCGGGACTTCGGTGGCTACACCTTC.

This clonotype has ten or more counts. The CDR3 loop is CASSLVLGQSMNTEAFF. The CDR3 DNA reads TGTGCCAGCAGCTTAGTCCTCGGGCAGAGTATGAACACTGAAGCTTTCTTT. The rearrangement links TRBV11-2 to TRBJ1-1; D unclear. The CDR3 covers 17 residues. V gave up 1 base and J gave up 0 bases, with 15 bases separating them. Germline CDR1 reads SGHAT; CDR2 reads FQNNGV.

This clonotype showed up many times. The rearrangement joins TRBV30 to TRBJ1-1; tentative D call: TRBD1 (6 bases). Germline loops: CDR1 GTSNPN, CDR2 SVGIG (reference sequence). CDR3 size: 14 residues. The ends were cut back, 0 bases at V and 7 bases at J, with 15 bases in the middle. CDR3 DNA sequence: TGTGCCTGGAGTGTACCCAACGGGGGGCATGAAGCTTTCTTT. Translation gives CAWSVPNGGHEAFF.